These 23 T cell receptor beta chains came from one sample sequenced in a study of neurological immune-mediated disorders. TCRdb reprocessed the 5' RACE reads via MiXCR and lists one record per CDR3 protein. Of approximately 38,000 distinct CDR3 sequences listed, around 7.2% are singletons. Sequencing was carried out using CD4+ T cells from blood. Receptors were obtained from a man in his forties or fifties in good health.

Many counts were recorded for this clonotype. The chain uses TRBV20-1 and TRBJ2-7, with D perhaps matching TRBD2 (5 bases). Germline assignment: CDR1 DFQATT and CDR2 SNEGSKA (reference sequence). Trimming left V 2 bases short and J 0 bases short, with 14 bases between. There are 15 residues in the CDR3. The CDR3 is CSARPRGKASYEQYF. In nucleotides, the CDR3 is TGCAGTGCTAGACCTCGGGGAAAAGCCTCCTACGAGCAGTACTTC.

This clonotype was found many times. The chain combines TRBV28 with TRBJ2-7, with 10 bases identical to TRBD1. V dropped 6 bases and J dropped 3; count of bases not matched to a gene: 8. The germline V gene encodes CDR1 MDHEN and CDR2 SYDVKM. The CDR3 is 15 residues long. CDR3 protein: CASRPAGTGVYEQYF. The CDR3 DNA sequence: TGTGCCAGCAGACCTGCTGGGACAGGGGTCTACGAGCAGTACTTC.

This clonotype turned up a few times. This chain connects TRBV9 to TRBJ1-1; D unresolved. The germline CDR1 and CDR2 sequences are SGDLS and YYNGEE. The length of the CDR3 is 13 residues. V was pared by 0 bases and J by 1 base, with 4 bases between. CDR3 protein: CASSVDRNTEAFF. CDR3 bases: TGTGCCAGCAGCGTAGACAGGAACACTGAAGCTTTCTTT.

This clonotype occurred many times. This chain joins TRBV4-2 and TRBJ2-7; D not resolved. Germline-derived CDR1 and CDR2 are LGHNA and YNFKEQ. CDR3 size: 17 residues. V was pared by 3 bases and J by 3 bases, with 21 bases between. The CDR3 DNA reads TGTGCCAGCAGCCAGGAGTTGCAAGCGCAAGGGATCTACGAGCAGTACTTC. It is translated as CASSQELQAQGIYEQYF.

This clonotype showed up many times. The chain carries TRBV11-2 and TRBJ2-2; tentative D call: TRBD2 (6 bases). Trimming shortened V by 5 bases and J by 6 bases, and 10 bases separated the two germline ends. The CDR3 covers 13 residues. Germline CDR1 SGHAT, CDR2 FQNNGV. This CDR3 reads CASSPGGAGELFF. The DNA of the CDR3 is TGTGCCAGCAGCCCCGGAGGGGCCGGGGAGCTGTTTTTT.

This clonotype was observed many times. The chain combines TRBV7-2 with TRBJ2-7, with TRBD1 identical over 8 bases. CDR3 size: 16 residues. Germline V gene sequence: CDR1 SGHTA, CDR2 FQGNSA. Losses at the gene ends were 5 bases for V and 1 base for J; bases not matched to a gene: 10. The CDR3 DNA is TGTGCCAGCAGCCCAGACCCTGACAGGGGTTCCTACGAGCAGTACTTC. Amino acid sequence: CASSPDPDRGSYEQYF.

This clonotype has at least ten counts. The J gene is TRBJ2-7, the V gene TRBV5-1; TRBD1 might be the D (6 bases). Trimming removed 1 base at V and 3 bases at J, with 8 bases between. The CDR3 has 13 residues. Germline V gene sequence: CDR1 SGHRS, CDR2 YFSETQ. The CDR3, as DNA: TGCGCCAGCAGCTTGCACAGGGACTACGAGCAGTACTTC. Translation gives CASSLHRDYEQYF.

In its sample, this clonotype was seen many times. The CDR3 loop is CASSPRGVRQPQHF. The CDR3 coding sequence is TGTGCCAGTAGTCCACGAGGGGTTCGTCAGCCCCAGCATTTT. The chain links TRBV19 to TRBJ1-5; TRBD1 might be the D (5 bases). Germline V lookup: CDR1 LNHDA, CDR2 SQIVND (reference sequence). The length of the CDR3 is 14 residues. V was pared by 5 bases and J by 6 bases, with 14 bases between.

This clonotype has at least ten counts. The chain links TRBV20-1 to TRBJ1-1; D perhaps matches TRBD1 (5 bases). The CDR3 has 14 amino acids. The germline gives CDR1 DFQATT, CDR2 SNEGSKA (reference sequence). Trimming removed 2 bases at V and 1 base at J, with 11 bases between. This CDR3 is CSARKGTGNTEAFF. The CDR3 DNA reads as TGCAGTGCTAGAAAAGGGACGGGGAACACTGAAGCTTTCTTT.

The table lists this clonotype with many counts. The chain links TRBV18 to TRBJ2-3; 7 nucleotides agree with TRBD1. Germline V CDR1 and CDR2: KGHSH, LQKENI. The CDR3 covers 14 residues. The ends lost 6 bases at V and 1 base at J; junction bases unmatched: 4. For the CDR3, the DNA is TGTGCCAGCTCCCTTACAGGGGGCACAGATACGCAGTATTTT. Its translation is CASSLTGGTDTQYF.

V is TRBV24-1 and J is TRBJ2-2; D ambiguous. V was clipped by 9 bases and J by 5 bases, with 9 bases between them. Germline CDR1 and CDR2: KGHDR and SFDVKD. There are 12 residues in the CDR3. Written as DNA, the CDR3 is TGTGCCACCTGGCCTGGAACCGGGGAGCTGTTTTTT. Translated, it gives CATWPGTGELFF.

This clonotype has at least ten counts. The gene calls are TRBV28 and TRBJ2-6; D gene uncertain. Germline values: CDR1 MDHEN, CDR2 SYDVKM. The CDR3 loop spans 16 amino acids. The V gene lost 4 bases and the J gene lost 0 bases, with 10 bases spanning the gap. Here the CDR3 DNA reads TGTGCCAGCAGTTCTCCCGGAATCTCTGGGGCCAACGTCCTGACTTTC. It specifies CASSSPGISGANVLTF.

This clonotype has ten or more counts. The V gene is TRBV4-2, the J gene TRBJ2-1; 9 nucleotides line up with TRBD2. Germline V lookup: CDR1 LGHNA, CDR2 YNFKEQ. The CDR3 totals 15 residues. The V segment lost 3 bases and the J segment 4 bases; nucleotides outside the gene matches: 4. CDR3 sequence: CASSQQTSGYNEQFF. CDR3 nucleotide sequence: TGTGCCAGCAGCCAGCAGACTAGCGGATACAATGAGCAGTTCTTC.

The chain uses TRBV7-9 and TRBJ1-1; TRBD1 matches 9 bases. With 2 bases clipped from V and 5 bases from J, the junction kept 9 bases outside the gene matches. CDR1 and CDR2 from the germline V gene are SEHNR and FQNEAQ (reference sequence). The CDR3 runs to 16 residues. The CDR3 protein is CASSLHIQGARTEAFF. DNA for the CDR3: TGTGCCAGCAGCTTACACATACAGGGGGCAAGAACTGAAGCTTTCTTT.

This clonotype was seen at least ten times. The rearrangement joins TRBV7-2 to TRBJ2-7; TRBD2 aligns across 7 bases. CDR3 length: 15 amino acids. Germline lookup yields CDR1 SGHTA and CDR2 FQGNSA. Trimming at V came to 0 bases and at J to 4 bases, leaving 6 bases not matched to a gene. The CDR3 here is CASSLAGRELYEQYF. The CDR3, as DNA: TGTGCCAGCAGCTTAGCGGGGCGGGAGTTGTACGAGCAGTACTTC.

This clonotype has ten or more counts. This chain joins TRBV18 and TRBJ2-6; D is uncertain. This CDR3 has 17 residues. V dropped 3 bases and J dropped 1 base, with 13 bases sitting between them. The V gene's germline CDR1 is KGHSH and CDR2 LQKENI. Written as DNA, the CDR3 is TGTGCCAGCTCACCCCCCGGACGGCGATCTGGGGCCAACGTCCTGACTTTC. Translated: CASSPPGRRSGANVLTF.

V is TRBV29-1 and J is TRBJ2-1; 8 bases align to TRBD1. Per the germline V gene, CDR1 is SQVTM and CDR2 is ANQGSEA. Germline trimming cut 8 bases from V and 6 bases from J; bases unmatched to any gene: 9. The CDR3 is made up of 13 amino acids. CDR3 amino acids: CSLTGQVFNEQFF. CDR3 DNA sequence: TGCAGCCTCACGGGACAGGTCTTCAATGAGCAGTTCTTC.

This clonotype was detected ten times or more. The chain has TRBV7-2 and TRBJ2-7, with TRBD2 matching 7 bases. Germline CDR1 and CDR2: SGHTA and FQGNSA. With 2 bases clipped from V and 6 bases from J, the junction kept 4 bases outside the gene matches. The CDR3 is 13 amino acids. CDR3 coding DNA: TGTGCCAGCAGCTTATGGGGGGGACGCGAGCAGTACTTC. Protein sequence: CASSLWGGREQYF.

This clonotype has only a few counts. The chain carries TRBV30 and TRBJ1-1; a possible D gene is TRBD1 (5 bases). The CDR3 runs 12 residues. With 4 bases removed from V and 11 bases from J, the gap between germline ends came to 17 bases. The germline gives CDR1 GTSNPN, CDR2 SVGIG (reference sequence). The CDR3 protein is CAWTLRGGAAFF. CDR3 DNA: TGTGCCTGGACCCTCCGGGGAGGGGCGGCTTTCTTT.

The rearrangement joins TRBV5-1 to TRBJ1-1; D call uncertain. The V and J ends lost 1 base and 3 bases respectively, with 16 bases between them. The CDR3 length is 16 residues. Germline V CDR1 and CDR2: SGHRS, YFSETQ. The CDR3 sequence is CASSLSKGSRYTEAFF. The CDR3 DNA is TGCGCCAGCAGCTTGAGTAAGGGCAGCCGGTACACTGAAGCTTTCTTT.

This chain connects TRBV20-1 to TRBJ2-7; 7 bases line up with TRBD2. J gave up 2 bases and V 3 bases, and 4 bases lay outside the gene matches. The CDR3 sequence is 13 residues long. The germline V gene encodes CDR1 DFQATT and CDR2 SNEGSKA (reference sequence). The DNA of the CDR3 is TGCAGTGCTAGCCTGGCGGGGGCCTACGAGCAGTACTTC. Translation: CSASLAGAYEQYF.

This clonotype was detected ten times or more. J is TRBJ1-5 and V is TRBV20-1; perhaps TRBD1 as D (6 bases). Trimming cost V 3 bases and J 5 bases, with 11 bases left between them. CDR3 length: 13 residues. Germline CDR1 reads DFQATT; CDR2 reads SNEGSKA (reference sequence). CDR3 loop: CSARGDTHQPQHF. CDR3 in DNA: TGCAGTGCTAGGGGGGACACCCATCAGCCCCAGCATTTT.

This clonotype showed up many times. CDR3 sequence reads: CASSLLVLAGAISYEQYF. CDR3 nucleotides: TGTGCCAGCAGCTTGTTAGTACTAGCGGGAGCGATCTCCTACGAGCAGTACTTC. V usage is TRBV5-5 and J usage is TRBJ2-7; 11 nucleotides line up with TRBD2. V shed 1 base, J shed 0 bases, and the junction held 9 bases outside the gene matches. The CDR3 contains 18 residues. CDR1 SGHKS and CDR2 YYEKEE come from the germline V gene (reference sequence).